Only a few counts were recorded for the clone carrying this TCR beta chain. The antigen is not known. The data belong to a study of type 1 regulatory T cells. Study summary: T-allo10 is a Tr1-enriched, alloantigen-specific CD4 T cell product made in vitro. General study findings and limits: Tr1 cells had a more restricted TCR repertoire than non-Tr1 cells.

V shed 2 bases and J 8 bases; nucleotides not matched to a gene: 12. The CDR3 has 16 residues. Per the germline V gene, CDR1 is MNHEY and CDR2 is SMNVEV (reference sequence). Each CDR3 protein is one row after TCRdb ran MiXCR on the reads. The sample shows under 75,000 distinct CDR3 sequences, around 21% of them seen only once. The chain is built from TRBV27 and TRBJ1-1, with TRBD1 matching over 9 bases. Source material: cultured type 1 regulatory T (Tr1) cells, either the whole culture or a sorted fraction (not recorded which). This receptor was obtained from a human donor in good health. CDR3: CASSLNQQGAILEAFF. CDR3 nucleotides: TGTGCCAGCAGTTTAAACCAACAGGGGGCTATTTTGGAAGCTTTCTTT.